The 2 T cell receptor beta chains listed next were all sequenced from one sample in a study of response to subunit inactivated influenza vaccine. TCRdb called the RT-PCR reads again in MiXCR, with one record for every CDR3 protein. The table records about 170,000 distinct CDR3 sequences, approximately 12% of them present only once. The same sample was also studied in work on T cells expressing NK-cell markers. Per that paper: With UMIs, 5'RACE template switching was used to make TCR beta cDNA.

Material: CD8+ T cells sorted from PBMCs, obtained roughly 12 days after vaccination. Receptors were obtained from a man between 50 and 59 years old who received an inactivated influenza vaccine.

This chain connects TRBV15 to TRBJ2-3, with no clear D. Germline V gene sequence: CDR1 LNHNV, CDR2 YYDKDF (reference sequence). The CDR3 covers 15 residues. Trimming removed 2 bases from V and 1 base from J, with 10 bases in between. In nucleotides, the CDR3 is TGTGCCACCAGCAGATTTTTAGCTGGCACAGATACGCAGTATTTT. Its translation: CATSRFLAGTDTQYF.

This chain connects TRBV4-1 to TRBJ2-1; 15 bases align to TRBD2. V lost 2 bases and J lost 5; bases outside the gene matches: 10. This CDR3 spans 19 amino acids. CDR1 MGHRA and CDR2 YSYEKL come from the germline V gene. CDR3 in amino acids: CASSQRPGLAGGIHNEQFF. CDR3 bases: TGCGCCAGCAGCCAACGGCCGGGACTAGCGGGAGGAATCCACAATGAGCAGTTCTTC.